The 21 T cell receptor beta chains given below trace back to one sample, sequenced in a study of OX40 agonist ivuxolimab in advanced cancers. Generated by immunoSEQ multiplex PCR, the TCRdb table keeps only in-frame clones and is missing some. The data show roughly 56,000 clones, 82% seen once. Here the sequenced sample was CD4+ or CD8+ T cells sorted from blood, taken in a trial of the OX40 agonist ivuxolimab. The receptor source for this set is an adult with an advanced solid tumor such as melanoma, head and neck, liver or kidney cancer.

This sequence joins TRBV6-1 and TRBJ2-5, with TRBD1 matching over 10 bases. Germline V gene sequence: CDR1 MNHNS, CDR2 SASEGT. This CDR3 has 15 residues. V shed 3 bases, J shed 5 bases, and the junction held 6 bases outside the gene matches. CDR3 region: CASSDEDRGLETQYF. In nucleotides, the CDR3 is TGTGCCAGCAGTGATGAAGACAGGGGGCTCGAGACCCAGTACTTC.

The CDR3 nucleotides read TGTGCCTGGGAGCCTGACAGACTCAGGCTGAACACTGAAGCTTTCTTT. Translated, it gives CAWEPDRLRLNTEAFF. The rearrangement joins TRBV30 to TRBJ1-1; tentatively, D is TRBD1 (5 bases). The germline V gene encodes CDR1 GTSNPN and CDR2 SVGIG (reference sequence). Trimming pared 5 bases from V and 0 bases from J, leaving 19 bases between. CDR3 length: 16 amino acids. The variable domain in full, with the rest retrieved from reference TRBV30 and TRBJ1-1, is SQTIHQWPATLVQPVGSPLSLECTVEGTSNPNLYWYRQAAGRGLQLLFYSVGIGQISSEVPQNLSASRPQDRQFILSSKKLLLSDSGFYLCAWEPDRLRLNTEAFFGQGTRLTVV.

This clone was counted a few times. The genes are TRBV4-1 and TRBJ2-7; perhaps TRBD1 as D (6 bases). Germline assignment: CDR1 MGHRA and CDR2 YSYEKL. The CDR3 contains 15 residues. V lost 1 base, J lost 3 bases, and 13 bases lay in between. Here the CDR3 DNA reads TGCGCCAGCAGCCAAGCAACAGGGTGGATCTACGAGCAGTACTTC. Its protein product is CASSQATGWIYEQYF.

The J gene is TRBJ2-2, the V gene TRBV5-6; D unresolved. The CDR3 is 16 residues long. Germline lookup yields CDR1 SGHDT and CDR2 YYEEEE. With 1 base removed from V and 5 bases from J, the gap between germline ends came to 15 bases. In nucleotides, the CDR3 is TGTGCCAGCAGCTTGTTGGCATTAGGGATAACCGGGGAGCTGTTTTTT. It yields the protein CASSLLALGITGELFF.

The rearrangement uses TRBV29-1 and TRBJ1-2; D remains ambiguous. Germline assignment: CDR1 SQVTM and CDR2 ANQGSEA. The V end was cut by 6 bases, the J end by 2 bases, with 19 bases between. The CDR3 runs 15 residues. The CDR3 DNA follows: TGCAGCGTGGAGCGAAGCCTTGGGGTAAACTATGGCTACACCTTC. Its protein product is CSVERSLGVNYGYTF.

CDR3 loop: CASSLLRTSNTGELFF. CDR3 sequence (DNA): TGTGCCAGCAGCTTACTCAGGACCTCGAACACCGGGGAGCTGTTTTTT. The chain carries TRBV13 and TRBJ2-2; D unresolved. The length of the CDR3 is 16 residues. V was pared by 2 bases and J by 0 bases, with 10 bases between. Per the germline V gene, CDR1 is PRHDT and CDR2 is FYEKMQ (reference sequence).

The chain uses TRBV4-1 and TRBJ1-5, with D unclear. This CDR3 is built from 18 residues. Germline V gene lookup returns CDR1 MGHRA and CDR2 YSYEKL. V was pared by 2 bases and J by 0 bases, with 17 bases between. DNA of the CDR3: TGCGCCAGCAGCCAAAATTCCCATCCTATGGGTAGCAATCAGCCCCAGCATTTT. Protein: CASSQNSHPMGSNQPQHF.

J is TRBJ1-4 and V is TRBV5-4, with 7 bases lining up with TRBD1. V trimming: 4 bases; J trimming: 8 bases; junction bases outside the gene matches: 5. CDR3 size: 13 residues. The germline V gene has CDR1 SGHNT and CDR2 YYREEE (reference sequence). In DNA form, the CDR3 reads TGTGCCAGCAGCGACAGGGTAGCCGAAAAACTGTTTTTT. Translating it yields CASSDRVAEKLFF.

The gene calls are TRBV28 and TRBJ2-7; weak D call: TRBD2 (6 bases). Germline-derived CDR1 and CDR2 are MDHEN and SYDVKM. Trimming took off 10 bases at V and 3 bases at J, with 13 bases between the two ends. The CDR3 sequence is 12 residues long. The CDR3 DNA sequence: TGTGCCACCCAAGAGACTAGCTACGAGCAGTACTTC. It codes for CATQETSYEQYF.

This clone came up a few times. This chain joins TRBV7-2 and TRBJ1-1, with TRBD1 matching over 8 bases. This CDR3 contains 14 residues. V lost 4 bases, J lost 6 bases, and 7 bases stayed unmatched. CDR1 is SGHTA and CDR2 is FQGNSA in the germline V gene. This chain's CDR3 is CASSSRGLSAEAFF. CDR3 DNA: TGTGCCAGCAGCTCCAGGGGGCTGTCGGCTGAAGCTTTCTTT.

The chain recombines TRBV28 with TRBJ1-5, with D possibly being TRBD1 (5 bases). The V end was cut by 6 bases, the J end by 3 bases, with 9 bases between. There are 13 residues in the CDR3. In germline, CDR1 is MDHEN, CDR2 SYDVKM. The CDR3 coding sequence is TGTGCCAGCAGGGGACCCCTCAATCAGCCCCAGCATTTT. This sequence encodes CASRGPLNQPQHF.

CDR3 nucleotide sequence: TGTGCCAGCAGTACCCCTGCGGGGACAGGGGGCCGTACTGAAGCTTTCTTT. Translation: CASSTPAGTGGRTEAFF. The chain combines TRBV28 with TRBJ1-1; 12 positions agree with TRBD1. The CDR3 has 17 amino acids. The germline V gene has CDR1 MDHEN and CDR2 SYDVKM. With 5 bases clipped from V and 5 bases from J, the junction kept 12 bases outside the gene matches.

The J gene is TRBJ2-7, the V gene TRBV18, with TRBD1 matching over 9 bases. Judging by the DNA end, TRBJ2-1 fits better; the J call may be wrong. The CDR3 extends over 16 amino acids. Germline-derived CDR1 and CDR2 are KGHSH and LQKENI. The CDR3 reads CASPPRGQGPSNEQFF. CDR3 DNA: TGTGCCAGCCCCCCCCGTGGACAGGGGCCCTCCAATGAGCAGTTCTTC.

The chain carries TRBV6-1 and TRBJ1-5, with unresolved D. Germline CDR1 is MNHNS and CDR2 is SASEGT. V lost 7 bases to trimming and J lost 1 base, with 11 bases between them. The CDR3 consists of 14 residues. CDR3 residues: CASTFSGSNQPQHF. The CDR3 DNA reads TGTGCCAGCACCTTTTCGGGAAGCAATCAGCCCCAGCATTTT.

The rearrangement uses TRBV6-6 and TRBJ1-5; D remains ambiguous. The ends were cut back, 0 bases at V and 2 bases at J, with 8 bases in the middle. This CDR3 comprises 15 residues. Germline-derived CDR1 and CDR2 are MNHNY and SVGAGI (reference sequence). The CDR3 sequence is CASSYSQSGNQPQHF. In nucleotides, the CDR3 is TGTGCCAGCAGTTACTCACAGTCGGGCAATCAGCCCCAGCATTTT.

This clone was observed once. The chain links TRBV5-4 to TRBJ1-6; 10 bases match TRBD1. Looked up from germline, CDR1 is SGHNT and CDR2 is YYREEE (reference sequence). The CDR3 loop spans 16 amino acids. With V trimmed by 3 bases and J by 2 bases, 2 bases remained unmatched. CDR3 sequence reads: CASSSGTGAYNSPLHF. The CDR3 region has the DNA TGTGCCAGCAGCTCCGGGACAGGGGCCTATAATTCACCCCTCCACTTT. Full variable domain (outside the CDR3, taken from reference TRBV5-4 and TRBJ1-6): ETGVTQSPTHLIKTRGQQVTLRCSSQSGHNTVSWYQQALGQGPQFIFQYYREEENGRGNFPPRFSGLQFPNYSSELNVNALELDDSALYLCASSSGTGAYNSPLHFGNGTRLTVT.

The rearrangement links TRBV4-3 to TRBJ1-4; 10 bases match TRBD1. The trim removed 1 base at V and 8 bases at J, leaving 4 bases unmatched. The CDR3 extends over 15 amino acids. The germline V gene has CDR1 LGHNA and CDR2 YSLEER. CDR3 protein: CASSQGGTGDEKLFF. CDR3 nucleotides: TGCGCCAGCAGCCAAGGGGGGACAGGGGACGAAAAACTGTTTTTT.

This clone appeared a few times. The chain carries TRBV7-2 and TRBJ1-6; D is possibly TRBD1 (6 bases). This CDR3 spans 14 amino acids. Per the germline V gene, CDR1 is SGHTA and CDR2 is FQGNSA. Trimming removed 5 bases from V and 9 bases from J, with 14 bases in between. DNA for the CDR3: TGTGCCAGCAGCCTCCGGGACACCTCTTCACCCCTCCACTTT. Its protein product is CASSLRDTSSPLHF. Variable domain in full (rest from reference TRBV7-2 and TRBJ1-6): GAGVSQSPSNKVTEKGKDVELRCDPISGHTALYWYRQSLGQGLEFLIYFQGNSAPDKSGLPSDRFSAERTGGSVSTLTIQRTQQEDSAVYLCASSLRDTSSPLHFGNGTRLTVT.

The CDR3 DNA sequence: TGTGCCAGCAGCTTATTCGCCACAGATACGCAGTATTTT. Its protein product is CASSLFATDTQYF. J is TRBJ2-3 and V is TRBV7-8; D is uncertain. V shed 2 bases and J shed 2 bases, with 5 bases lying between them. The CDR3 is 13 amino acids. CDR1 is SGHVS and CDR2 is FQNEAQ in the germline V gene.

The chain carries TRBV2 and TRBJ2-7; 9 bases are shared with TRBD1. CDR3 size: 14 residues. J was trimmed by 1 base and V by 6 bases; bases with no gene match: 4. CDR1 SNHLY and CDR2 FYNNEI come from the germline V gene. DNA of the CDR3: TGTGCCAGCAGACAGACAGGGGGTTCCTACGAGCAGTACTTC. Residues: CASRQTGGSYEQYF.

The chain uses TRBV6-1 and TRBJ1-2; D is undetermined. The CDR3 has 17 residues. CDR1 is MNHNS, CDR2 SASEGT, per germline. The V and J ends lost 3 bases and 4 bases respectively, with 21 bases between them. For the CDR3, the DNA is TGTGCCAGCAGTGACACACGAGGGCTAGGTCGACCCTATGGCTACACCTTC. Translating gives CASSDTRGLGRPYGYTF.